This is a list of T cell receptor beta chains from one sample in a study of cytomegalovirus exposure and HLA in healthy donors. Measured with immunoSEQ multiplex PCR; TCRdb has only the in-frame clones, and not every one. The sample has 100,000 to 150,000 clones, and its top ten clones hold less than 2%. The specimen sequenced was PBMCs. All receptors come from a man aged 18 to 30 in good health and CMV-seronegative. CDR3s include the opening cysteine and the closing phenylalanine or tryptophan. Fields, in order: D gene, J gene, V gene, CDR3 length, CDR3 DNA, CDR3 protein. The D gene is left open where the match is weak.

>-|TRBJ2-7|TRBV18|14
TGTGCCAGCTCACCCAACAGTTTTTCCTACGAGCAGTACTTC
CASSPNSFSYEQYF
>-|TRBJ1-3|TRBV19|17
TGTGCCAGTAGTCCCCGGGGGACCAAAACTGCTGGAAACACCATATATTTT
CASSPRGTKTAGNTIYF
>-|TRBJ1-2|TRBV5-8|15
TGTGCCAGCAGCCGGACCGGAGGAGGGAACTATGGCTACACCTTC
CASSRTGGGNYGYTF
>-|TRBJ2-7|TRBV28|16
TGTGCCAGCAGCGCCCACCCGGGGAGTCTGGCGAGAGAGCAGTACTTC
CASSAHPGSLAREQYF
>-|TRBJ2-2|TRBV5-6|13
TGTGCCAGCAGCTTGGTGGAGACCGGGGAGCTGTTTTTT
CASSLVETGELFF
>TRBD1|TRBJ2-1|TRBV2|13
TGTGCCAGCAGACGAGGACAGGGGGCCAACGAGTTCTTC
CASRRGQGANEFF
>-|TRBJ2-3|TRBV5-1|15
TGCGCCAGCAGCTTAGGGGGACCGCCCACAGATACGCAGTATTTT
CASSLGGPPTDTQYF
>TRBD1|TRBJ2-7|TRBV15|15
TGTGCCACCAGCAGAGGTGGGACAGGGACCTACGAGCAGTACTTC
CATSRGGTGTYEQYF
>-|TRBJ2-7|TRBV6-5|12
TGTGCCAGCAGGACTACAGGGCACGAGCAGTACTTC
CASRTTGHEQYF
>TRBD1|TRBJ1-5|TRBV28|14
TGTGCCAGCAGTCAGGGACAGGGAAATCAGCCCCAGCATTTT
CASSQGQGNQPQHF
>-|TRBJ1-1|TRBV28|15
TGTGCCAGCAGTTTAGTTTGGCAGGTGAACACTGAAGCTTTCTTT
CASSLVWQVNTEAFF
>-|TRBJ2-3|TRBV10-3|16
TGTGCCATCAGTGACCCCAGGCAGCGGACCACAGATACGCAGTATTTT
CAISDPRQRTTDTQYF
>TRBD1|TRBJ1-1|TRBV4-2|11
TGTGCCAGCAGCCCGGGACAGGTGCCTTTCTTT
CASSPGQVPFF
>TRBD1|TRBJ1-1|TRBV11-3|15
TGTGCCAGCAGCCGTCAACAGGGGATGAACACTGAAGCTTTCTTT
CASSRQQGMNTEAFF
>-|TRBJ2-7|TRBV13|11
TGTGCCAGCAGCTTAGGGGCCGAGCAGTACTTC
CASSLGAEQYF
>TRBD1|TRBJ2-1|TRBV7-2|15
TGTGCCAGCAGCTATAGACAGGGGGCCTACAATGAGCAGTTCTTC
CASSYRQGAYNEQFF
>-|TRBJ2-3|TRBV7-8|11
TGTGCCAGCAGCTTACCCCATAGGCAGTATTTT
CASSLPHRQYF
>TRBD2|TRBJ2-1|TRBV27|15
TGTGCCAGCAGTTATGGGCGGGAGAATATGAATGAGCAGTTCTTC
CASSYGRENMNEQFF
>TRBD1|TRBJ1-6|TRBV7-9|15
TGTGCCAGCTTTGGAATCGGAGGGGGCCGTTCACCCCTCCACTTT
CASFGIGGGRSPLHF
>-|TRBJ1-2|TRBV5-6|12
TGTGCCAGCGGCGGGTTGGACTATGGCTACACCTTC
CASGGLDYGYTF
>-|TRBJ2-7|TRBV13|14
TGTGCCAGCAGCCGCGGAAGGCCTCCGGGCGAGCAGTACTTC
CASSRGRPPGEQYF
>-|TRBJ1-5|TRBV19|14
TGTGCCAGTAGTATAGGCGGGAGCAATCAGCCCCAGCATTTT
CASSIGGSNQPQHF
>-|TRBJ2-3|TRBV7-2|15
TGTGCCAGCAGCTTAGTCTCGGGGGGCACAGATACGCAGTATTTT
CASSLVSGGTDTQYF
>TRBD2|TRBJ2-1|TRBV18|15
TGTGCCAGCTCGCGAGCGGGGGACTCCTACAATGAGCAGTTCTTC
CASSRAGDSYNEQFF
>-|TRBJ1-2|TRBV9|14
TGTGCCAGCAGCGTAGACGGGGGACCCGGGGGCTACACCTTC
CASSVDGGPGGYTF
>TRBD1|TRBJ1-1|TRBV4-2|14
TGTGCCAGCAGTTCTAGACAGGGGAACACTGAAGCTTTCTTT
CASSSRQGNTEAFF
>-|TRBJ2-7|TRBV28|14
TGTGCCAGCATCGGGACTGGTGGCTCCTACGAGCAGTACTTC
CASIGTGGSYEQYF
>-|TRBJ1-1|TRBV7-2|15
TGTGCCAGCAGCTTAGACTCCCTCATGAACACTGAAGCTTTCTTT
CASSLDSLMNTEAFF
>-|TRBJ2-3|TRBV11-3|13
TGTGCCAGCAGCCTCAGGATTACAGATACGCAGTATTTT
CASSLRITDTQYF
>-|TRBJ2-7|TRBV27|15
TGTGCCAGCAGTTCCCGGGTCCTGAAATCCGACGAGCAGTACTTC
CASSSRVLKSDEQYF
>-|TRBJ1-1|TRBV5-1|16
TGCGCCAGCAGCCACCGAACGAGTGGAGGAAACACTGAAGCTTTCTTT
CASSHRTSGGNTEAFF
>-|TRBJ2-7|TRBV29-1|13
TGCAGCGTTGTGAGAGGGGGCGGGGACGAGCAGTACTTC
CSVVRGGGDEQYF
>TRBD2|TRBJ2-7|TRBV11-3|20
TGTGCCAGCAGCTCAACCCGGGGGACTAGCGGGAGGGGTTCCCGGTACGAGCAGTACTTC
CASSSTRGTSGRGSRYEQYF
>-|TRBJ2-1|TRBV6-1|13
TGTGCCAGCAGTGCTTTGACCTCGGGTGAGCAGTTCTTC
CASSALTSGEQFF
>-|TRBJ1-1|TRBV25-1|13
TGTCCCAATCGTAGCGTACGAGACACTGAAGCTTTCTTT
CPNRSVRDTEAFF
>-|TRBJ1-2|TRBV5-4|14
TGTGCCAGCAGCTTTACTACAGGGAGCTATGGCTACACCTTC
CASSFTTGSYGYTF
>TRBD1|TRBJ2-3|TRBV7-7|15
TGTGCCAGCAGCCGAACCGGGACAGGGGCAGATACGCAGTATTTT
CASSRTGTGADTQYF
>-|TRBJ2-2|TRBV25-1|16
TGTGCCAGCAGTGGCCGGGACACTGTCCCCCCCGGGGAGCTGTTTTTT
CASSGRDTVPPGELFF
>-|TRBJ1-2|TRBV30|15
TGTGCCTGGAAACGTACGAGTCGGGGTAACTATGGCTACACCTTC
CAWKRTSRGNYGYTF
>TRBD2|TRBJ2-5|TRBV18|18
TGTGCCAGCTCACCCAGACTAGCGGGGGGCGCGTTTCAAGAGACCCAGTACTTC
CASSPRLAGGAFQETQYF
>TRBD2|TRBJ2-7|TRBV7-8|15
TGTGCCAGCAGCTCCAGGGGCGGGGGGGACTACGAGCAGTACTTC
CASSSRGGGDYEQYF
>TRBD2|TRBJ2-3|TRBV7-2|14
TGTGCCAGCAGCTCTGGACTAGCCTTAGATACGCAGTATTTT
CASSSGLALDTQYF
>TRBD2|TRBJ2-7|TRBV4-3|13
TGCGCCAGCAGCCAAGCCCGGGGGGGCGAGCAGTACTTC
CASSQARGGEQYF
>-|TRBJ2-5|TRBV30|12
TGTGCCTCCCACCCTGGGGGGGAGACCCAGTACTTC
CASHPGGETQYF
>-|TRBJ2-7|TRBV28|14
TGTGCCAGCAGTTTCCCCGCTACTAACTACGAGCAGTACTTC
CASSFPATNYEQYF